Listed below are T cell receptor beta chains from one sample, sequenced in a study of blood T cell repertoires in COVID-19. Clones were sequenced by immunoSEQ multiplex PCR, and TCRdb holds only the in-frame ones, with some missing. The sample lists around 160,000 clones; about 86% were seen once. The material sequenced was peripheral blood. All receptors derive from a woman aged 80 or over with acute or convalescent COVID-19. The CDR3 runs from the conserved cysteine through the conserved F or W. Each record gives: J gene, V gene, D gene, clone size, CDR3 DNA, CDR3 protein. D genes are given only for firm matches. Expanded clones are given a class, and other clones once, few, many or no size at all.

J gene: TRBJ2-1
V gene: TRBV6-1
D gene: TRBD2
clone size: .
CDR3 DNA: TGTGCCAGCAGTGATGGGGGACTAGCGGGACCTTCGGAGCAGTTCTTC
CDR3 protein: CASSDGGLAGPSEQFF

J gene: TRBJ1-5
V gene: TRBV12-5
D gene: .
clone size: .
CDR3 DNA: TGTGCTAGTGTTTCGGACAGAGATAGCAATCAGCCCCAGCATTTT
CDR3 protein: CASVSDRDSNQPQHF

J gene: TRBJ2-1
V gene: TRBV4-1
D gene: TRBD2
clone size: .
CDR3 DNA: TGCGCCAGCAGCCAATACCTCGGGACTAGTTCATATGAGCAGTTCTTC
CDR3 protein: CASSQYLGTSSYEQFF

J gene: TRBJ2-2
V gene: TRBV28
D gene: TRBD1
clone size: .
CDR3 DNA: TGTGCCAGCAGTTTCCGGGGACAGGGGGCCGGGCAGCTGTTTTTT
CDR3 protein: CASSFRGQGAGQLFF

J gene: TRBJ1-3
V gene: TRBV11-2
D gene: .
clone size: few
CDR3 DNA: TGTGCCAGCAGCCCTAGGGGGGGAATCGGAAACACCATATATTTT
CDR3 protein: CASSPRGGIGNTIYF

J gene: TRBJ2-6
V gene: TRBV4-3
D gene: .
clone size: .
CDR3 DNA: TGCGCCAGCAGCTTTATGGGGCCTGGGGCCAACGTCCTGACTTTC
CDR3 protein: CASSFMGPGANVLTF

J gene: TRBJ2-4
V gene: TRBV6-6
D gene: TRBD2
clone size: .
CDR3 DNA: TGTGCCAGCAGTTACTCGCGTAGCGGGGGGGAAAACATTCAGTACTTC
CDR3 protein: CASSYSRSGGENIQYF

J gene: TRBJ2-5
V gene: TRBV27
D gene: .
clone size: .
CDR3 DNA: TGTGCCAGCAGTTTATCGAAGGGGCCTTGGGAGACCCAGTACTTC
CDR3 protein: CASSLSKGPWETQYF

J gene: TRBJ2-3
V gene: TRBV19
D gene: TRBD2
clone size: .
CDR3 DNA: TGTGCCAGTAGTTCCCAGCGGGAAGCTAGCACAGATACGCAGTATTTT
CDR3 protein: CASSSQREASTDTQYF

J gene: TRBJ2-5
V gene: TRBV5-1
D gene: TRBD2
clone size: .
CDR3 DNA: TGCGCCAGCAGCTTGAGGACTAGCGGGGGCCAAGAGACCCAGTACTTC
CDR3 protein: CASSLRTSGGQETQYF